Given below is one T cell receptor (beta chain) in context. Its antigen is as yet unknown. This sample is drawn from a study of cytomegalovirus exposure and HLA in healthy donors. Looking at the study overall: Researchers previously reported finding 100 million or so unique TCR beta sequences from around 200 million T cells. Study findings and constraints: The study dropped some indistinguishable V segments, TRBV6-2 and TRBV6-3 among them. Relative to the roughly 640-donor mean, N-insertions were reportedly fewer in an Asian-associated ancestry cluster in a later analysis. Cytomegalovirus status was reportedly diagnosed by the classifier with high sensitivity and specificity.

The CDR3 is 16 amino acids. Germline lookup yields CDR1 MNHNS and CDR2 SASEGT. Trimming took 4 bases from V and 7 from J, leaving 20 bases between them. Primers included in the PCR were 60 Vbeta and 13 Jbeta primers. TCRdb's table, derived via immunoSEQ multiplex PCR, lists solely in-frame clones and lacks some. The listing contains about 52,000 clones. The chain carries TRBV6-1 and TRBJ2-1, with a tentative D call TRBD2 (6 bases). This clonotype originated in a woman in her forties or fifties in good health and CMV-seropositive. Specimen: PBMCs. CDR3: CASSAPFLGSGNEQFF. For the CDR3, the DNA is TGTGCCAGCAGTGCCCCGTTTCTCGGGAGTGGTAATGAGCAGTTCTTC.